The 18 T cell receptor beta chains below all came from one sample that was sequenced in a study of blood T cell repertoires in COVID-19. Data came from immunoSEQ multiplex PCR; TCRdb stores just in-frame clones and leaves some out. The data show about 200,000 clones, 82% seen once. Specimen: peripheral blood. Every receptor here comes from a woman older than 75 with COVID-19, enrolled during active disease.

The chain employs TRBV30 and TRBJ1-1; unclear D gene. V lost 2 bases and J lost 3, with 10 bases in between. CDR1 and CDR2 from the germline V gene are GTSNPN and SVGIG (reference sequence). This CDR3 has 13 residues. Written as DNA, the CDR3 is TGTGCCTGGAGTTACGGTCGGGACACTGAAGCTTTCTTT. Its protein product is CAWSYGRDTEAFF.

The chain couples TRBV5-4 to TRBJ2-1; 9 nucleotides line up with TRBD2. This CDR3 is built from 14 residues. Trimming took 9 bases from V and 7 from J; bases not matched to a gene: 11. CDR1 is SGHNT, CDR2 YYREEE, per germline (reference sequence). CDR3: CATLSGLARNEQFF. CDR3 DNA: TGTGCCACCCTCTCGGGACTAGCTAGGAATGAGCAGTTCTTC. Variable domain in full (rest from reference TRBV5-4 and TRBJ2-1): ETGVTQSPTHLIKTRGQQVTLRCSSQSGHNTVSWYQQALGQGPQFIFQYYREEENGRGNFPPRFSGLQFPNYSSELNVNALELDDSALYLCATLSGLARNEQFFGPGTRLTVL.

The chain couples TRBV7-2 to TRBJ2-1, with 8 bases matching TRBD2. V lost 1 base, J lost 6 bases, and 11 bases stayed unmatched. The CDR3 is made up of 17 amino acids. Germline loops: CDR1 SGHTA, CDR2 FQGNSA. The CDR3 DNA sequence: TGTGCCAGCAGCTTAGTCTTCGGGGGGGCAGGAGGCAATGAGCAGTTCTTC. Translation gives CASSLVFGGAGGNEQFF.

DNA of the CDR3: TGTGCCAGCAGCTACCGGGGGGCCTCGAACACTGAAGCTTTCTTT. Encoded protein: CASSYRGASNTEAFF. The chain uses TRBV13 and TRBJ1-1, with D perhaps matching TRBD1 (6 bases). The germline V gene has CDR1 PRHDT and CDR2 FYEKMQ (reference sequence). This CDR3 comprises 15 residues. V shed 4 bases and J shed 1 base, with 13 bases lying between them.

V gene TRBV7-9 combines with J gene TRBJ1-2; 9 bases match TRBD1. With 3 bases clipped from V and 8 bases from J, the junction kept 4 bases outside the gene matches. CDR3 length: 13 amino acids. Germline CDR1 is SEHNR and CDR2 is FQNEAQ (reference sequence). The CDR3 here is CASSFGTGKGYTF. CDR3 in DNA: TGTGCCAGCAGCTTCGGGACAGGGAAAGGCTACACCTTC.

This chain joins TRBV30 and TRBJ2-1; 9 bases agree with TRBD2. The trim removed 2 bases at V and 10 bases at J, leaving 9 bases unmatched. From germline, CDR1 is GTSNPN and CDR2 SVGIG (reference sequence). The CDR3 extends over 14 amino acids. CDR3: CAWSPPGLAKEQFF. CDR3 nucleotides: TGTGCCTGGAGTCCGCCGGGACTAGCAAAAGAGCAGTTCTTC.

The gene calls are TRBV7-6 and TRBJ2-1; no clear D. V was cut by 1 base and J by 0 bases, with 10 bases left in between. Germline CDR1 reads SGHVS; CDR2 reads FNYEAQ. The CDR3 is made up of 16 amino acids. The CDR3 spells CASSLEATSSYNEQFF. As DNA, the CDR3 is TGTGCCAGCAGCTTAGAAGCTACGAGCTCCTACAATGAGCAGTTCTTC. Drawing the rest from reference TRBV7-6 and TRBJ2-1, the complete variable domain is GAGVSQSPRYKVTKRGQDVALRCDPISGHVSLYWYRQALGQGPEFLTYFNYEAQQDKSGLPNDRFSAERPEGSISTLTIQRTEQRDSAMYRCASSLEATSSYNEQFFGPGTRLTVL.

DNA of the CDR3: TGTGCCAGCAGCAGAGACAGAAACGCTAACTATGGCTACACCTTC. Its translation is CASSRDRNANYGYTF. The chain carries TRBV7-9 and TRBJ1-2; a weak D match, TRBD1 (5 bases). V shed 5 bases and J shed 0 bases, with 13 bases lying between them. The CDR3 length is 15 residues. Germline V gene lookup returns CDR1 SEHNR and CDR2 FQNEAQ (reference sequence).

The gene calls are TRBV10-1 and TRBJ2-7, with 9 bases that match TRBD1. CDR3 length: 15 residues. Germline-derived CDR1 and CDR2 are WNHNN and SYGVQD (reference sequence). Losses at the gene ends were 5 bases for V and 2 bases for J; bases not matched to a gene: 7. The CDR3 coding sequence is TGCGCCAGCAGTTCGACAGGGGGTTCCACCTACGAGCAGTACTTC. Translated: CASSSTGGSTYEQYF.

The genes are TRBV18 and TRBJ1-1, with D possibly TRBD1 on 5 matching bases. V lost 6 bases, J lost 6 bases, and 11 bases lay in between. The CDR3 consists of 12 residues. Germline V gives CDR1 KGHSH, CDR2 LQKENI. CDR3 bases: TGTGCCAGCTCTTCGGGGACTCCTGAAGCTTTCTTT. The encoded protein is CASSSGTPEAFF. Using reference TRBV18 and TRBJ1-1 for the parts outside the CDR3, the full variable domain is NAGVMQNPRHLVRRRGQEARLRCSPMKGHSHVYWYRQLPEEGLKFMVYLQKENIIDESGMPKERFSAEFPKEGPSILRIQQVVRGDSAAYFCASSSGTPEAFFGQGTRLTVV.

V gene TRBV15 combines with J gene TRBJ2-5, with TRBD1 matching 8 bases. Unmatched junction bases numbered 10, after V lost 5 bases and J lost 5 bases. This CDR3 region has 15 residues. Looked up from germline, CDR1 is LNHNV and CDR2 is YYDKDF (reference sequence). The CDR3 DNA reads as TGTGCCACCAGCTACCGAATGGACAGGGAGGAGACCCAGTACTTC. It encodes CATSYRMDREETQYF.

The CDR3 reads CASSFTGTSSAEQYF. CDR3 DNA sequence: TGTGCCAGCAGCTTCACCGGGACATCAAGTGCCGAGCAGTACTTC. The chain uses TRBV11-2 and TRBJ2-7; the D gene is possibly TRBD1 (6 bases). Looked up from germline, CDR1 is SGHAT and CDR2 is FQNNGV. CDR3 length: 15 amino acids. With 3 bases removed from V and 6 bases from J, the gap between germline ends came to 18 bases.

The chain is built from TRBV4-1 and TRBJ2-5; D may be TRBD2 (5 bases). CDR3 length: 16 residues. The V end lost 4 bases, the J end lost 4 bases, and 19 bases lay between the germline ends. Germline V gene data show CDR1 as MGHRA and CDR2 as YSYEKL. CDR3 amino acids: CASSPPGLLARETQYF. CDR3 in DNA: TGCGCCAGCAGCCCCCCCGGACTCTTGGCGAGAGAGACCCAGTACTTC.

The chain combines TRBV9 with TRBJ1-1; no firm D call. The CDR3 spans 14 residues. Trimming stripped 2 bases from V and 6 bases from J, with 14 bases between. Germline loops: CDR1 SGDLS, CDR2 YYNGEE. The CDR3 DNA reads as TGTGCCAGCAGCGTTGGTAGTGAGGCCCCTGAAGCTTTCTTT. This encodes CASSVGSEAPEAFF.

The genes are TRBV7-2 and TRBJ2-3, with 11 bases matching TRBD2. The germline gives CDR1 SGHTA, CDR2 FQGNSA. J lost 6 bases, V lost 3 bases, and 5 bases had no gene match. The CDR3 contains 15 residues. The CDR3 sequence: CASSFLAGGGDTQYF. DNA for the CDR3: TGTGCCAGCAGCTTTTTAGCGGGGGGGGGCGATACGCAGTATTTT.

The chain links TRBV18 to TRBJ2-3; D not resolved. There are 13 residues in the CDR3. The V end lost 4 bases, the J end lost 2 bases, and 7 bases lay between the germline ends. Germline values: CDR1 KGHSH, CDR2 LQKENI. CDR3: CASSQLHTDTQYF. CDR3 bases: TGTGCCAGCTCACAACTCCACACAGATACGCAGTATTTT.

J is TRBJ1-2 and V is TRBV24-1, with a tentative D call TRBD1 (6 bases). The CDR3 covers 14 residues. The V and J ends lost 2 bases and 3 bases respectively, with 9 bases between them. Germline loops: CDR1 KGHDR, CDR2 SFDVKD. CDR3 residues: CATSDYRVDYGYTF. The CDR3 region has the DNA TGTGCCACCAGTGATTACAGGGTAGACTATGGCTACACCTTC.

The chain uses TRBV5-1 and TRBJ1-5; the D gene is possibly TRBD1 (5 bases). CDR3 length: 15 residues. Germline V gene data show CDR1 as SGHRS and CDR2 as YFSETQ. V dropped 4 bases and J dropped 1 base, with 12 bases sitting between them. The CDR3 here is CASSPGGVSNQPQHF. In nucleotides, the CDR3 is TGCGCCAGCAGCCCGGGGGGGGTGAGCAATCAGCCCCAGCATTTT.